Below, 22 T cell receptor beta chains from the same sample are listed, as sequenced in a study of blood T cell repertoires in COVID-19. Assay: immunoSEQ multiplex PCR; the TCRdb copy retains only in-frame clones and omits some. This sample has about 50,000 clones, with over 70% found just once. Sequencing input: peripheral blood. All receptors come from a woman older than 75 with acute or convalescent COVID-19.

V and J are TRBV19 and TRBJ1-4; tentatively, D is TRBD1 (6 bases). The CDR3 consists of 16 residues. Per the germline V gene, CDR1 is LNHDA and CDR2 is SQIVND (reference sequence). V lost 3 bases to trimming and J lost 3 bases, with 14 bases between them. CDR3 DNA: TGTGCCAGTAGTATGCGAGGGGGAAGGGCTAATGAAAAACTGTTTTTT. This gives the protein CASSMRGGRANEKLFF.

This chain joins TRBV18 and TRBJ2-1; the D gene is possibly TRBD2 (7 bases). The CDR3 totals 15 residues. Germline-derived CDR1 and CDR2 are KGHSH and LQKENI. V gave up 3 bases and J gave up 8 bases, with 17 bases separating them. The CDR3 loop reads CASSPTAGARDEQFF. As DNA, the CDR3 is TGTGCCAGCTCACCTACCGCGGGGGCCCGGGATGAGCAGTTCTTC.

The chain employs TRBV9 and TRBJ1-2; 7 nucleotides match TRBD1. Looked up from germline, CDR1 is SGDLS and CDR2 is YYNGEE. The V and J ends lost 0 bases and 7 bases, in that order; junction bases with no gene match: 3. The CDR3 is 13 residues long. CDR3 residues: CASSVEDRAGYTF. CDR3 coding DNA: TGTGCCAGCAGCGTAGAAGACAGGGCTGGCTACACCTTC.

The V and J genes are TRBV7-2 and TRBJ2-3; 7 bases fit TRBD2. CDR3 length: 16 amino acids. Germline CDR1 reads SGHTA; CDR2 reads FQGNSA. V gave up 1 base and J gave up 0 bases; unmatched junction bases: 4. The CDR3 region is CASSLDLSGSTDTQYF. In DNA form, the CDR3 reads TGTGCCAGCAGCTTAGATCTTAGCGGGAGCACAGATACGCAGTATTTT.

The chain couples TRBV2 to TRBJ1-1; D is undetermined. V was cut by 5 bases and J by 3 bases, with 13 bases left in between. The germline gives CDR1 SNHLY, CDR2 FYNNEI. The CDR3 consists of 14 residues. The CDR3 nucleotides read TGTGCCAGCAGTCTTGGAGAGGTAGACACTGAAGCTTTCTTT. Residues: CASSLGEVDTEAFF.

V gene TRBV24-1 combines with J gene TRBJ2-3, with D perhaps TRBD1 (6 bases). Germline V gene data show CDR1 as KGHDR and CDR2 as SFDVKD. The germline V and J ends were trimmed by 3 bases and 10 bases, with 16 bases remaining between them. The CDR3 runs 14 residues. CDR3: CATSDPGDQKAQYF. CDR3 DNA: TGTGCCACCAGTGATCCAGGGGACCAAAAGGCGCAGTATTTT.

The chain couples TRBV4-1 to TRBJ2-1, with TRBD2 matching 8 bases. The V segment lost 1 base and the J segment 9 bases; nucleotides outside the gene matches: 11. Per the germline V gene, CDR1 is MGHRA and CDR2 is YSYEKL. CDR3 length: 16 amino acids. The CDR3 DNA sequence: TGCGCCAGCAGCCAAGGTTCGGCGGGGGGTAGGACTGAGCAGTTCTTC. It encodes CASSQGSAGGRTEQFF.

V and J are TRBV2 and TRBJ2-3, with D possibly TRBD1 on 5 matching bases. V lost 6 bases and J 0 bases, leaving 13 bases between the germline ends. Germline V lookup: CDR1 SNHLY, CDR2 FYNNEI. CDR3 length: 15 residues. This chain's CDR3 is CASRPTGVSTDTQYF. For the CDR3, the DNA is TGTGCCAGCAGGCCAACAGGCGTTAGCACAGATACGCAGTATTTT.

V is TRBV13 and J is TRBJ1-4; tentatively, D is TRBD1 (6 bases). Germline-derived CDR1 and CDR2 are PRHDT and FYEKMQ (reference sequence). CDR3 length: 16 amino acids. V was trimmed by 6 bases and J by 7 bases, leaving 21 bases between them. This chain's CDR3 is CASSNRALGSGEKLFF. CDR3 nucleotide sequence: TGTGCCAGCAGTAACAGGGCGTTGGGGTCGGGTGAAAAACTGTTTTTT.

The chain joins TRBV6-5 to TRBJ1-2; TRBD1 matches at 9 bases. The CDR3 consists of 15 residues. V shed 6 bases and J 2 bases; nucleotides not matched to a gene: 7. Germline values: CDR1 MNHEY, CDR2 SVGAGI. CDR3 loop: CASSPTGGKNYGYTF. The CDR3 nucleotides are TGTGCCAGCAGCCCGACAGGGGGGAAGAACTATGGCTACACCTTC.

The J gene is TRBJ2-5, the V gene TRBV5-6, with 11 bases matching TRBD2. Germline values: CDR1 SGHDT, CDR2 YYEEEE. J was trimmed by 5 bases and V by 0 bases; bases with no gene match: 15. The CDR3 is 19 residues long. CDR3 region: CASSLGGSGGDLSLETQYF. CDR3 sequence (DNA): TGTGCCAGCAGCTTGGGCGGTAGCGGGGGGGACCTCTCTTTGGAGACCCAGTACTTC.

V and J are TRBV5-1 and TRBJ2-7; 8 nucleotides line up with TRBD2. The CDR3 spans 15 residues. The germline CDR1 and CDR2 sequences are SGHRS and YFSETQ. J lost 0 bases, V lost 0 bases, and 2 bases had no gene match. The CDR3 DNA reads TGCGCCAGCAGCTTGGGGCTAGCGGGCTCCTACGAGCAGTACTTC. Translating it yields CASSLGLAGSYEQYF.

The chain employs TRBV7-2 and TRBJ2-4; a possible D gene is TRBD2 (5 bases). There are 13 residues in the CDR3. The germline V and J ends were trimmed by 5 bases and 5 bases, with 10 bases remaining between them. Germline V CDR1 and CDR2: SGHTA, FQGNSA. CDR3: CASSLTAENIQYF. As DNA, the CDR3 is TGTGCCAGCAGCCTTACAGCGGAAAACATTCAGTACTTC. The variable domain in full, with the rest retrieved from reference TRBV7-2 and TRBJ2-4, is GAGVSQSPSNKVTEKGKDVELRCDPISGHTALYWYRQSLGQGLEFLIYFQGNSAPDKSGLPSDRFSAERTGGSVSTLTIQRTQQEDSAVYLCASSLTAENIQYFGAGTRLSVL.

The genes are TRBV25-1 and TRBJ1-2; 7 bases line up with TRBD1. J was trimmed by 6 bases and V by 0 bases; bases with no gene match: 1. Germline V lookup: CDR1 MGHDK, CDR2 SYGVNS. There are 13 residues in the CDR3. As DNA, the CDR3 is TGTGCCAGCAGTGAATACAGGGGGGATGGCTACACCTTC. This encodes CASSEYRGDGYTF.

This clone was found a few times. The chain employs TRBV28 and TRBJ2-7, with D possibly being TRBD1 (5 bases). CDR3 length equals 15 residues. Trimming left V 2 bases short and J 9 bases short, with 20 bases between. Germline CDR1 is MDHEN and CDR2 is SYDVKM. The CDR3 here is CASSLSPRQWLGQYF. CDR3 sequence (DNA): TGTGCCAGCAGTTTAAGCCCAAGACAGTGGCTGGGGCAGTACTTC.

This clone is termed medium-sized (0.01 to 0.1%). The V and J genes are TRBV9 and TRBJ2-1, with a weak D call TRBD2 (6 bases). The V gene lost 4 bases and the J gene lost 15 bases, with 17 bases spanning the gap. Germline V lookup: CDR1 SGDLS, CDR2 YYNGEE. The CDR3 is 12 residues long. The CDR3 coding sequence is TGTGCCAGCAGCTCGGTGGAGGGGATTCCGTTCTTC. It translates to CASSSVEGIPFF.

The count of this clone is one. The chain combines TRBV19 with TRBJ1-2; 7 positions agree with TRBD1. With V trimmed by 3 bases and J by 0 bases, 7 bases remained unmatched. The CDR3 sequence is 16 residues long. Germline CDR1 and CDR2: LNHDA and SQIVND (reference sequence). CDR3 amino acids: CASSIDKTGTNYGYTF. CDR3 in DNA: TGTGCCAGTAGTATTGATAAGACAGGGACTAACTATGGCTACACCTTC.

This sequence joins TRBV4-1 and TRBJ1-4; D not resolved. The CDR3 runs 15 residues. Germline V gives CDR1 MGHRA, CDR2 YSYEKL. Deletions cut 8 bases from V and 11 bases from J, with 24 bases between. Here the CDR3 DNA reads TGCGCCAGCCGAGAACAAGAATTTCGAAACGGGAAACTGTTTTTT. As protein: CASREQEFRNGKLFF.

The chain combines TRBV27 with TRBJ2-7; D perhaps matches TRBD2 (6 bases). The CDR3 has 14 amino acids. Trimming removed 3 bases from V and 2 bases from J, with 11 bases in between. Germline V lookup: CDR1 MNHEY, CDR2 SMNVEV (reference sequence). The CDR3 region has the DNA TGTGCCAGCAGTTTTTCCGGGAGACCCTACGAGCAGTACTTC. Its protein product is CASSFSGRPYEQYF.

This clone was counted a few times. The chain employs TRBV11-2 and TRBJ2-5; 7 bases align to TRBD2. Trimming at V came to 4 bases and at J to 5 bases, leaving 10 bases not matched to a gene. Germline-derived CDR1 and CDR2 are SGHAT and FQNNGV. CDR3 length: 15 amino acids. The CDR3 reads CASSYRRLARETQYF. The CDR3 DNA reads as TGTGCCAGCAGCTACAGGAGACTAGCCCGCGAGACCCAGTACTTC.

V and J are TRBV5-5 and TRBJ2-2; 10 bases align to TRBD1. V shed 0 bases, J shed 7 bases, and the junction held 3 bases outside the gene matches. The CDR3 loop spans 15 amino acids. From germline, CDR1 is SGHKS and CDR2 YYEKEE (reference sequence). The CDR3 here is CASSLVDRGIGELFF. The CDR3 DNA follows: TGTGCCAGCAGCTTGGTGGACAGGGGGATCGGGGAGCTGTTTTTT.

The chain employs TRBV28 and TRBJ1-2; no clear D. The germline V gene has CDR1 MDHEN and CDR2 SYDVKM. Trimming stripped 1 base from V and 2 bases from J, with 8 bases between. The CDR3 sequence is 14 residues long. The CDR3 DNA sequence: TGTGCCAGCAGTTTATACCAGAAAAACTATGGCTACACCTTC. Protein sequence: CASSLYQKNYGYTF.